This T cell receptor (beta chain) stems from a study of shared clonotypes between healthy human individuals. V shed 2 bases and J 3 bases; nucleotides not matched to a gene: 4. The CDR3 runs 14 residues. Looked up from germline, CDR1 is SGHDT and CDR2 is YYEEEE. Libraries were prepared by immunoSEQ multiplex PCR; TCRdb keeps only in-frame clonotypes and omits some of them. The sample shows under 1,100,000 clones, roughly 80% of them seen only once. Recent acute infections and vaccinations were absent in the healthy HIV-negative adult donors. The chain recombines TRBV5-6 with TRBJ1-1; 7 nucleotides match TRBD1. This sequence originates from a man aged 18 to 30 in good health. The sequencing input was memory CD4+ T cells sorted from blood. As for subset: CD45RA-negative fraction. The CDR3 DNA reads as TGTGCCAGCAGCTTCAGAGGGGGCTACACTGAAGCTTTCTTT. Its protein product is CASSFRGGYTEAFF.